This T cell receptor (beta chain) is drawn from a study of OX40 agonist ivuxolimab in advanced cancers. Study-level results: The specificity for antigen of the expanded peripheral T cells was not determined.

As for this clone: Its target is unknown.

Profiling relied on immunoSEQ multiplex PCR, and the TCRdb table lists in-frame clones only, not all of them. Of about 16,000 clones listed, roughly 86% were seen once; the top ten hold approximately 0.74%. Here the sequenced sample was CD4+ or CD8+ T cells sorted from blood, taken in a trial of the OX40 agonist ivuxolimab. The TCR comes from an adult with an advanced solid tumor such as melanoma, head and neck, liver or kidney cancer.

Written as DNA, the CDR3 is TGTGCCAGCAGTGAGTTCGGGGGAACAAATGAAAAACTGTTTTTT. Protein sequence: CASSEFGGTNEKLFF. The rearrangement uses TRBV2 and TRBJ1-4; TRBD1 is a possible D gene (5 bases). CDR3 length: 15 amino acids. The V and J ends lost 3 bases and 5 bases respectively, with 13 bases between them. Germline assignment: CDR1 SNHLY and CDR2 FYNNEI.